The 21 T cell receptor beta chains below were found in one sample sequenced in a study of CD8+CD57+ T cells in acquired aplastic anemia. Profiles of TCR beta VDJ and CDR3 were generated from a genomic DNA template. TCRdb re-derived calls from the reads in MiXCR, one entry per CDR3 protein. This table holds 200,000 to 250,000 distinct CDR3 sequences, 30% to 40% found once. The specimen sequenced was sorted CD4+, CD8+, or CD8+CD57+ T cells (not recorded which) from PBMCs. The source is a human donor in good health, serving as a control.

This clonotype was observed many times. The chain carries TRBV6-2 or TRBV6-3 and TRBJ2-6, with 7 bases matching TRBD1. The CDR3 extends over 18 amino acids. V was clipped by 2 bases and J by 0 bases; unmatched bases: 7. Germline loops: CDR1 MNHEY, CDR2 SVGEGT. The CDR3 DNA reads as TGTGCCAGCAGTTACCTCCCGGGACAGCGCTCTGGGGCCAACGTCCTGACTTTC. Protein: CASSYLPGQRSGANVLTF.

About this clonotype: Germline and junction disagree at one end, which may indicate a read error. CDR3 coding DNA: TGTACCAGCAGCTTAGGCTTAGGGGAAAAACTGTTTTTT. It encodes CTSSLGLGEKLFF. V usage is TRBV7-9 and J usage is TRBJ1-4; the D is unclear. Germline V lookup: CDR1 SEHNR, CDR2 FQNEAQ (reference sequence). The CDR3 totals 13 residues.

This clonotype has a count of ten or more. This chain uses TRBV10-3 with TRBJ2-2; 10 bases map to TRBD2. In germline, CDR1 is ENHRY, CDR2 SYGVKD. There are 14 residues in the CDR3. CDR3 sequence reads: CASSGRAETGELFF. Written as DNA, the CDR3 is TGTGCTTCGAGCGGGAGGGCCGAAACCGGGGAGCTGTTTTTT.

The rearrangement uses TRBV5-4 and TRBJ2-7, with D perhaps TRBD2 (5 bases). Germline CDR1 reads SGHNT; CDR2 reads YYREEE (reference sequence). The CDR3 extends over 13 amino acids. Trimming stripped 4 bases from V and 5 bases from J, with 13 bases between. The CDR3 nucleotides are TGTGCCAGCAGCCCGGACTTCGGTCACGAGCAGTACTTC. This sequence encodes CASSPDFGHEQYF.

The chain is built from TRBV7-2 and TRBJ2-5, with 8 positions matching TRBD2. Unmatched junction bases numbered 9, after V lost 5 bases and J lost 1 base. There are 16 residues in the CDR3. CDR1 is SGHTA and CDR2 is FQGNSA in the germline V gene. CDR3 amino acids: CASSQTGGGVQETQYF. The CDR3 DNA reads as TGTGCCAGCAGCCAGACCGGGGGGGGGGTCCAAGAGACCCAGTACTTC. The variable domain in full, completed from reference TRBV7-2 and TRBJ2-5, reads GAGVSQSPSNKVTEKGKDVELRCDPISGHTALYWYRQSLGQGLEFLIYFQGNSAPDKSGLPSDRFSAERTGGSVSTLTIQRTQQEDSAVYLCASSQTGGGVQETQYFGPGTRLLVL.

This clonotype was observed many times. The V call is TRBV5-1, the J call TRBJ2-7; D might be TRBD1 (5 bases). V was clipped by 0 bases and J by 5 bases, with 12 bases between them. Germline V CDR1 and CDR2: SGHRS, YFSETQ. The CDR3 is 14 amino acids. CDR3 coding DNA: TGCGCCAGCAGCTTGGTTGTCACAGGTCACGAGCAGTACTTC. Translation gives CASSLVVTGHEQYF. Supplemented by reference TRBV5-1 and TRBJ2-7, the full variable domain reads KAGVTQTPRYLIKTRGQQVTLSCSPISGHRSVSWYQQTPGQGLQFLFEYFSETQRNKGNFPGRFSGRQFSNSRSEMNVSTLELGDSALYLCASSLVVTGHEQYFGPGTRLTVT.

A word on this clonotype: A much larger clone differs by one base, so this may be a read error. This chain links TRBV20-1 with TRBJ2-5; 8 bases align to TRBD1. The CDR3 consists of 15 residues. In germline, CDR1 is DFQATT, CDR2 SNEGSKA (reference sequence). The CDR3 DNA reads TGCAGTGCTGTTAATACAGGGGGACGCCAAGAGACCCAGTGCTTC. Amino acids: CSAVNTGGRQETQCF.

This clonotype was detected many times. The CDR3 DNA sequence: TGTGCCAGTAGTATAGATCGGGACAGGGGGCCCGAGCAGTACTTC. Encoded protein: CASSIDRDRGPEQYF. This chain uses TRBV19 with TRBJ2-7; 12 positions agree with TRBD1. Germline assignment: CDR1 LNHDA and CDR2 SQIVND (reference sequence). After removal of 0 bases from V and 6 bases from J, the junction contained 3 bases not matched to a gene. CDR3 length: 15 amino acids.

This clonotype was recorded many times. The chain couples TRBV14 to TRBJ1-2, with 7 nucleotides matching TRBD1. V shed 2 bases, J shed 4 bases, and the junction held 16 bases outside the gene matches. CDR1 and CDR2 from the germline V gene are SGHDN and FVKESK. The CDR3 is 18 residues long. The CDR3 here is CASSQTSRTGAAFYGYTF. Written as DNA, the CDR3 is TGTGCCAGCAGCCAAACATCCAGAACAGGGGCCGCGTTCTATGGCTACACCTTC.

In its sample, this clonotype was seen once. An end of the junction does not agree with germline; a read error may underlie this. The chain links TRBV11-1 to TRBJ1-3, with D tentatively TRBD1 (5 bases). Per the germline V gene, CDR1 is SGHAT and CDR2 is FQDESV (reference sequence). This CDR3 comprises 16 residues. CDR3 residues: CASSFWGRDSGNTVYF. CDR3 sequence (DNA): TGTGCCAGCAGCTTTTGGGGAAGGGACTCTGGAAACACCGTATATTTT.

This clonotype appeared many times. This chain links TRBV2 with TRBJ1-1, with D unresolved. CDR1 SNHLY and CDR2 FYNNEI come from the germline V gene. V shed 4 bases and J shed 1 base, with 7 bases lying between them. The CDR3 sequence is 13 residues long. The CDR3 sequence is CASSVDTNTEAFF. The DNA of the CDR3 is TGTGCCAGCAGTGTAGACACGAACACTGAAGCTTTCTTT.

This clonotype was detected many times. The chain combines TRBV3-1 with TRBJ2-7, with unresolved D. The CDR3 consists of 11 residues. Trimming cost V 2 bases and J 9 bases, with 8 bases left between them. Germline V gene lookup returns CDR1 LGHDT and CDR2 YNNKEL (reference sequence). Here the CDR3 reads CASSQTGRQYF. The CDR3 nucleotides are TGTGCCAGCAGCCAAACCGGAAGGCAGTACTTC.

This clonotype was counted many times. The V call is TRBV12-3 or TRBV12-4, the J call TRBJ1-1; 7 nucleotides align to TRBD1. The CDR3 spans 13 residues. V shed 7 bases and J 1 base; nucleotides not matched to a gene: 3. Written as DNA, the CDR3 is TGTGCCAGCACTGGGACAGCGAACACTGAAGCTTTCTTT. This translates into CASTGTANTEAFF.

Ten or more counts support this clonotype. V is TRBV19 and J is TRBJ1-1; D call uncertain. This CDR3 contains 14 residues. Germline V gene sequence: CDR1 LNHDA, CDR2 SQIVND (reference sequence). V was cut by 1 base and J by 4 bases, with 10 bases left in between. CDR3 DNA: TGTGCCAGTAGTATAGCAGCCTTTGCCACTGAAGCTTTCTTT. This codes for CASSIAAFATEAFF.

This clonotype was recorded many times. The rearrangement links TRBV6-1 to TRBJ1-2, with D unclear. CDR3 length: 14 amino acids. Trimming cost V 0 bases and J 8 bases, with 13 bases left between them. Looked up from germline, CDR1 is MNHNS and CDR2 is SASEGT. The CDR3 is CASSEAVGVRGYTF. CDR3 nucleotides: TGTGCCAGCAGTGAAGCGGTTGGGGTTCGAGGCTACACCTTC.

This clonotype occurred many times. The chain links TRBV29-1 to TRBJ2-1; 8 bases fit TRBD2. Germline V CDR1 and CDR2: SQVTM, ANQGSEA. V gave up 2 bases and J gave up 10 bases; unmatched junction bases: 10. The length of the CDR3 is 14 residues. The CDR3 DNA reads TGCAGCGTTGAACCGCGATCGGGGGGGGTAGAGCAGTTCTTC. Amino acid sequence: CSVEPRSGGVEQFF.

This clonotype was picked up many times. The chain couples TRBV20-1 to TRBJ2-5; D not certain. The V gene's germline CDR1 is DFQATT and CDR2 SNEGSKA (reference sequence). The CDR3 consists of 12 residues. V dropped 3 bases and J dropped 2 bases, with 7 bases sitting between them. CDR3 bases: TGCAGTGCTAGTACAGCACAAGAGACCCAGTACTTC. Translation: CSASTAQETQYF.

The table lists this clonotype with a few counts. The rearrangement joins TRBV10-3 to TRBJ2-7, with TRBD2 as a possible D gene (6 bases). The length of the CDR3 is 15 residues. Between the trimmed V and J ends, which lost 10 bases and 2 bases, there was a span of 21 bases. The germline CDR1 and CDR2 sequences are ENHRY and SYGVKD. The CDR3 protein is CASGRPLGGTYEQYF. CDR3 in DNA: TGTGCCAGCGGGCGGCCTCTTGGAGGGACCTACGAGCAGTACTTC.

This clonotype was seen many times. V gene TRBV12-3 or TRBV12-4 combines with J gene TRBJ2-5; D is possibly TRBD1 or TRBD2 (5 bases each). V lost 5 bases and J lost 5, with 18 bases in between. CDR3 length: 15 amino acids. The DNA of the CDR3 is TGTGCCAGCAGTCCACTCGACAGAGGAGGCGAGACCCAGTACTTC. Its protein product is CASSPLDRGGETQYF.

This clonotype was observed a handful of times. The gene calls are TRBV20-1 and TRBJ1-1, with D tentatively TRBD1 (5 bases). Germline V lookup: CDR1 DFQATT, CDR2 SNEGSKA (reference sequence). The germline V and J ends were trimmed by 1 base and 1 base, with 28 bases remaining between them. The CDR3 covers 20 residues. CDR3 sequence (DNA): TGCAGTGCTAGAGGGTGGGGGACCGAGGCCACCGATAACAGGAACACTGAAGCTTTCTTT. Protein product: CSARGWGTEATDNRNTEAFF.

V and J are TRBV7-8 and TRBJ2-7, with TRBD2 identical over 7 bases. The closer fit of TRBJ2-1 to the DNA end suggests the J call may be wrong. Germline V lookup: CDR1 SGHVS, CDR2 FQNEAQ. CDR3 size: 12 residues. This CDR3 is CASSPRGVGQFF. The DNA for the CDR3 is TGTGCCAGCAGCCCTCGGGGGGTCGGGCAGTTCTTC.